The rows below give T cell receptor beta chains drawn from one sample of a study of cytomegalovirus exposure and HLA in healthy donors. TCRdb's copy holds only in-frame clones and misses some; the assay was immunoSEQ multiplex PCR. This table has some 250,000 clones, around 80% appearing once. The specimen sequenced was PBMCs. The receptor source for this set is a woman aged 55-69 years in good health and CMV-seropositive. CDR3s include the opening cysteine and the closing phenylalanine or tryptophan. A D gene is named only where the DNA matches it firmly. Expanded clones are given a class, and other clones once, few, many or no size at all.

d_gene | abundance | j_gene | v_gene | CDR3nt | CDR3aa
TRBD2 | NA | TRBJ2-3 | TRBV6-4 | TGTGCCAGCAGTGACTCGACTAGCGGGAGGGGAACGGGGGCAGATACGCAGTATTTT | CASSDSTSGRGTGADTQYF
TRBD2 | once | TRBJ2-7 | TRBV11-2 | TGTGCCAGCAGCCCCCCCGGGGGGAGCGGGAATCTCTACGAGCAGTACTTC | CASSPPGGSGNLYEQYF
NA | NA | TRBJ2-3 | TRBV10-1 | TGCGCCAGCAGTGAGATAGCAGGGACAGATACGCAGTATTTT | CASSEIAGTDTQYF
NA | NA | TRBJ2-1 | TRBV7-3 | TGTGCCAGCAGCTCGGAAGCGGGCTCCTACAATGAGCAGTTCTTC | CASSSEAGSYNEQFF
TRBD1 | NA | TRBJ2-7 | TRBV18 | TGTGCCAGCTCTGGGGGACAGTCATACTACGAGCAGTACTTC | CASSGGQSYYEQYF
TRBD2 | NA | TRBJ2-3 | TRBV6-1 | TGTGCCAGCAGTGCTTTCTCTAGCGGGAGGGCGATGAAAGATACGCAGTATTTT | CASSAFSSGRAMKDTQYF
NA | NA | TRBJ2-7 | TRBV11-2 | TGTGCCAGCAGCTCCCGGAGGCAACCCTACGAGCAGTACTTC | CASSSRRQPYEQYF
TRBD1 | NA | TRBJ1-2 | TRBV4-2 | TGTGCCAGCAGCCCCGAAGGGACAGGGAGGTCTAACTATGGCTACACCTTC | CASSPEGTGRSNYGYTF
NA | NA | TRBJ2-7 | TRBV28 | TGTGCCAGCAGTTTATCCCCGGGGAACTCCTACGAGCAGTACTTC | CASSLSPGNSYEQYF
NA | NA | TRBJ2-7 | TRBV13 | TGTGCCAGCAGCTTAGGGAGACAGGCCTACGAGCAGTACTTC | CASSLGRQAYEQYF
TRBD2 | NA | TRBJ2-1 | TRBV19 | TGTGCCAGTAGTATAAATATAGCGGGAACGAGCAATGAGCAGTTCTTC | CASSINIAGTSNEQFF
TRBD1 | NA | TRBJ1-4 | TRBV5-6 | TGTGCCAGCAGCTTAACAGGGGGACCTAATGAAAAACTGTTTTTT | CASSLTGGPNEKLFF
NA | NA | TRBJ2-7 | TRBV12-5 | TGTGCTAGTGGTTTGTCCAGGTCCCAAGGCCACGAGCAGTACTTC | CASGLSRSQGHEQYF
TRBD1 | few | TRBJ1-4 | TRBV7-8 | TGTGCCAGCAGCTTAGGAGGGGGCGGTGAAAAACTGTTTTTT | CASSLGGGGEKLFF
TRBD1 | NA | TRBJ2-3 | TRBV28 | TGTGCCAGCAGCAAGGGACAGCGCACAGATACGCAGTATTTT | CASSKGQRTDTQYF
NA | NA | TRBJ2-5 | TRBV10-3 | TGTGCCATCACCCCGGACAGACAAGAGACCCAGTACTTC | CAITPDRQETQYF
NA | NA | TRBJ1-4 | TRBV6-5 | TGTGCCAGCAGTTTGCATGGGACTCTCCCCAATGAAAAACTGTTTTTT | CASSLHGTLPNEKLFF
NA | NA | TRBJ2-7 | TRBV7-2 | TGTGCCAGCAGCTTTGGAGCCTACGAGCAGTACTTC | CASSFGAYEQYF
TRBD2 | few | TRBJ2-1 | TRBV28 | TGTGCCAGCAGTTTTCCGGGACTAGCTGGAGAGCAGTTCTTC | CASSFPGLAGEQFF
NA | NA | TRBJ2-7 | TRBV27 | TGTGCCAGCAGTTTATTATGGTCTACAGGCGAGCAGTACTTC | CASSLLWSTGEQYF
TRBD1 | NA | TRBJ1-2 | TRBV28 | TGTGCCAGCAGCCCGGACAGGGGAAAAGGCTACACCTTC | CASSPDRGKGYTF
TRBD1 | NA | TRBJ1-2 | TRBV14 | TGTGCCAGCAGCCGGATGGACAGGGGCGCTGGCTACACCTTC | CASSRMDRGAGYTF
TRBD1 | NA | TRBJ1-1 | TRBV6-1 | TGTGCCAGCAGTGTAGGGACAGTTGAAGCTTTCTTT | CASSVGTVEAFF
TRBD1 | few | TRBJ1-5 | TRBV28 | TGTGCCAGCAAGCCGGGACAGCTTTTTAGCAATCAGCCCCAGCATTTT | CASKPGQLFSNQPQHF
TRBD1 | NA | TRBJ2-1 | TRBV27 | TGTGCCAGCACCCCCCGGGACAGGCTCAATGAGCAGTTCTTC | CASTPRDRLNEQFF
NA | NA | TRBJ1-5 | TRBV7-9 | TGTGCCAGCAGCTCCCGGGGGGACAATCAGCCCCAGCATTTT | CASSSRGDNQPQHF
TRBD1 | NA | TRBJ1-4 | TRBV7-9 | TGTGCCAGCAGCCACGAGCCCGGGACAGGGGGAAAACTGTTTTTT | CASSHEPGTGGKLFF
NA | NA | TRBJ1-4 | TRBV10-3 | TGTGCCATCAGTGAGTCGGGCAGGGGCGAAAAACTGTTTTTT | CAISESGRGEKLFF
TRBD1 | NA | TRBJ1-3 | TRBV5-1 | TGCGCCAGCAGCACAGGGGTGCCCGGAAACACCATATATTTT | CASSTGVPGNTIYF
TRBD1 | NA | TRBJ2-1 | TRBV5-6 | TGTGCCAGCAGCCCCGGGACAGGGGGCTTTAGGGAGCAGTTCTTC | CASSPGTGGFREQFF
NA | NA | TRBJ2-1 | TRBV5-1 | TGCGCCAGCAGCTTGGGGTCGAGCTCCTACAATGAGCAGTTCTTC | CASSLGSSSYNEQFF
TRBD1 | NA | TRBJ2-6 | TRBV25-1 | TGTGCCACCTCCGGGACAGGGGGTACCTCTGGGGCCAACGTCCTGACTTTC | CATSGTGGTSGANVLTF
TRBD1 | NA | TRBJ2-7 | TRBV2 | TGTGCCAGCCTCAGGACAGGGGGCTTTGGCGAGCAGTACTTC | CASLRTGGFGEQYF
NA | NA | TRBJ1-5 | TRBV7-9 | TGTGCCAGCAGCCCCCCGGGGGACAATCAGCCCCAGCATTTT | CASSPPGDNQPQHF
NA | NA | TRBJ1-1 | TRBV16 | TGTGCCAGCAGCCCATTGGCCGGGGGCACTGAAGCTTTCTTT | CASSPLAGGTEAFF
TRBD2 | NA | TRBJ2-7 | TRBV10-2 | TGCGCCAGCAGTGAGAGCGGGAGTGCCTACGAGCAGTACTTC | CASSESGSAYEQYF
TRBD1 | NA | TRBJ1-1 | TRBV25-1 | TGTGCCAGCAGCCAGACAGGGGTTACGACTGAAGCTTTCTTT | CASSQTGVTTEAFF